The clone carrying this T cell receptor (beta chain) was observed a handful of times. Its antigen is not identified. Researchers amplified the TCR beta CDR3 regions from RNA transcripts. RT-PCR in the first round (using the HTBI primer set) targeted the TCR CDR3. TCRdb re-analysed the multiplex PCR reads in MiXCR, keeping a single row per CDR3 protein. This sample yields 370,000 or so distinct CDR3 sequences, of which about a sixth are seen a single time; 28% belongs to the top ten. This sample is part of a study of T cells in Graves' hyperthyroidism and ophthalmopathy. Whole-study results and caveats: Researchers report that a 13 V-J model separated ophthalmopathy from stable hyperthyroidism. Most thyroid clonotypes that were expanded above 0.001 also turned up in blood.

Lactation, pregnancy, other autoimmune disease or uncontrolled infection excluded patients. The authors obtained PBMCs from 9 to 10 ml of fresh peripheral blood. Losses at the gene ends were 2 bases for V and 4 bases for J; bases not matched to a gene: 9. The CDR3 runs to 17 residues. Germline V gene data show CDR1 as GTSNPN and CDR2 as SVGIG (reference sequence). Sequencing was carried out using blood. The chain is built from TRBV30 and TRBJ2-5; TRBD2 aligns across 14 bases. The TCR comes from a woman younger than 30 with Graves' hyperthyroidism that later progressed to Graves' ophthalmopathy. The CDR3 DNA is TGTGCCTGGAGTCCCGGACTAGCGGGAGGAGTGGGAGAGACCCAGTACTTC. Its protein is CAWSPGLAGGVGETQYF.